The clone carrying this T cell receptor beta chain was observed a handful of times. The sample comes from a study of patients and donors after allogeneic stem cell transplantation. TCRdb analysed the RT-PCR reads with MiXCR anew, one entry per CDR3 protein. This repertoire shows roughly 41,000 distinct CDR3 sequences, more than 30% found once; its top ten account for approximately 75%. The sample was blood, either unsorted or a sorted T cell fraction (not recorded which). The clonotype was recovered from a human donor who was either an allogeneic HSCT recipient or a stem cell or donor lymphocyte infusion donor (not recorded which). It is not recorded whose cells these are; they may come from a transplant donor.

The CDR3 spells CATVDPGNNQPQHF. Written as DNA, the CDR3 is TGTGCCACCGTAGACCCCGGGAACAATCAGCCCCAGCATTTT. The chain is built from TRBV6-2 or TRBV6-3 and TRBJ1-5; D remains unclear. The CDR3 is made up of 14 amino acids. V was trimmed by 10 bases and J by 3 bases, leaving 16 bases between them. Germline V gene sequence: CDR1 MNHEY, CDR2 SVGEGT.